This T cell receptor (beta chain) was sequenced in a study of blood T cell repertoires in COVID-19. Overall study context: There were acute and convalescent COVID-19 samples, and they came from the United States, Italy and Spain.

Produced via immunoSEQ multiplex PCR; TCRdb's table is partial and in-frame only. The sample shows under 250,000 clones, 65% to 90% of them seen only once. In this sample, this clone turned up a few times. The cohort comprised adults aged about 18 to 90 years residing in under 30 US areas. Clinical histories supplied by participants themselves formed the basis of cohort assignment. The length of the CDR3 is 13 residues. The germline V gene encodes CDR1 MNHEY and CDR2 SVGAGI. V lost 6 bases to trimming and J lost 4 bases, with 12 bases between them. Sequenced sample: PBMCs or T cells enriched from blood (not recorded which). The origin of this receptor is a woman aged 45-59 years with acute COVID-19. This rearrangement joins TRBV6-5 to TRBJ1-2, with D unresolved. CDR3 residues: CASRRDMAYGYTF. The CDR3 coding sequence is TGTGCCAGCAGACGCGACATGGCCTATGGCTACACCTTC.